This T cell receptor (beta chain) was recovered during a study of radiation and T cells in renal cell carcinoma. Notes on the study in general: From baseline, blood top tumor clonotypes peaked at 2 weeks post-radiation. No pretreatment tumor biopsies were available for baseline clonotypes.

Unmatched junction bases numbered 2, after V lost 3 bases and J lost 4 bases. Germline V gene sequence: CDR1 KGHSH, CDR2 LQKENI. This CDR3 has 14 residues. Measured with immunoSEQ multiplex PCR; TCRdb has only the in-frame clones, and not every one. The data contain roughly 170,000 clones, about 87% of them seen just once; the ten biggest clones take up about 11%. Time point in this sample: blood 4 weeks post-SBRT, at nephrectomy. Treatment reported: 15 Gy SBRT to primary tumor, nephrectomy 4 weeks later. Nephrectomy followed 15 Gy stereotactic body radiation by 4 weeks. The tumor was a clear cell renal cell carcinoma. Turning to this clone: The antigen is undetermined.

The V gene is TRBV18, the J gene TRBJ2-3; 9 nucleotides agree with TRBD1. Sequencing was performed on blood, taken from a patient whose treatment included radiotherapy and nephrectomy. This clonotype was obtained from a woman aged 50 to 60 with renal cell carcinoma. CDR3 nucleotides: TGTGCCAGCTCACCGGGACAGGGCCCAGATACGCAGTATTTT. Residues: CASSPGQGPDTQYF.